This entry lists 2 T cell receptor beta chains sequenced from one sample in a study of T-cell memory formation after mild COVID-19. Using its own MiXCR run on the 5' RACE reads, TCRdb lists one record per CDR3 protein. Found here are about 430,000 distinct CDR3 sequences, around 24% of them singletons; the top ten hold roughly 8.7%. Specimen: PBMCs or a T cell subset sorted from them (not recorded which). The receptors originated from an adult woman who had mild COVID-19 (a few samples of this study predate the infection). Cell type and time point are not known.

This chain joins TRBV29-1 and TRBJ2-2, with TRBD2 as a possible D gene (5 bases). Germline CDR1 reads SQVTM; CDR2 reads ANQGSEA. V lost 1 base, J lost 8 bases, and 14 bases lay in between. The length of the CDR3 is 14 residues. CDR3 amino acids: CSVEGTLGPGELFF. The CDR3 DNA reads as TGCAGCGTTGAAGGGACTCTAGGTCCAGGGGAGCTGTTTTTT.

This clonotype has just a few counts. The chain is built from TRBV5-1 and TRBJ2-7; 12 nucleotides line up with TRBD1. The germline gives CDR1 SGHRS, CDR2 YFSETQ. J lost 5 bases, V lost 1 base, and 4 bases had no gene match. The CDR3 contains 15 residues. The CDR3 DNA reads TGCGCCAGCAGCTTGCGGGGGACAGGGGGCAACGAGCAGTACTTC. This gives the protein CASSLRGTGGNEQYF.